Below are 31 T cell receptor beta chains sequenced from a single sample in a study of blood T cells in healthy people across ages. For the second PCR, which ran for about 6 to 11 cycles, a sample-barcoded 5' primer and a J-beta primer mix were used. TCRdb reprocessed the 5' RACE reads via MiXCR and lists one record per CDR3 protein. Found here are more than 1 million distinct CDR3 sequences, 40% to 55% of them singletons; the top ten hold about 20%. The source material was blood. These TCRs come from a woman in her sixties or seventies in good health.

This clonotype was detected a few times. The V call is TRBV11-2, the J call TRBJ2-1; 9 bases are a match to TRBD1. V dropped 6 bases and J dropped 0; count of bases not matched to a gene: 6. CDR1 is SGHAT, CDR2 FQNNGV, per germline. There are 16 residues in the CDR3. CDR3 DNA: TGTGCCAGCAGTTCCGGGACAGGGACCTCCTACAATGAGCAGTTCTTC. It codes for CASSSGTGTSYNEQFF.

The chain is built from TRBV5-1 and TRBJ2-3; D perhaps matches TRBD1 (6 bases). CDR1 is SGHRS and CDR2 is YFSETQ in the germline V gene. The CDR3 contains 15 residues. Trimming removed 3 bases at V and 2 bases at J, with 13 bases between. This chain's CDR3 is CASSSRQDNTDTQYF. CDR3 bases: TGCGCCAGCAGCTCCCGACAGGACAACACAGATACGCAGTATTTT.

The CDR3 coding sequence is TGCAGTGCTAGCCCGTACAGGGCTGGCGAGCAGTACTTC. Amino acids: CSASPYRAGEQYF. J is TRBJ2-7 and V is TRBV20-1; D possibly corresponds to TRBD1 (6 bases). The CDR3 contains 13 residues. Germline assignment: CDR1 DFQATT and CDR2 SNEGSKA (reference sequence). V was cut by 3 bases and J by 6 bases, with 15 bases left in between.

This clonotype was found a few times. V usage is TRBV20-1 and J usage is TRBJ2-1; 7 bases are shared with TRBD2. Germline V gene sequence: CDR1 DFQATT, CDR2 SNEGSKA (reference sequence). Germline trimming cut 4 bases from V and 7 bases from J; bases unmatched to any gene: 10. CDR3 length: 14 amino acids. The chain's CDR3 is CSANKGGSWNEQFF. The CDR3 region has the DNA TGCAGTGCTAACAAGGGAGGGAGTTGGAATGAGCAGTTCTTC.

The V call is TRBV20-1, the J call TRBJ2-7; 7 nucleotides match TRBD1. The CDR3 is 14 amino acids. V shed 3 bases, J shed 1 base, and the junction held 6 bases outside the gene matches. Germline assignment: CDR1 DFQATT and CDR2 SNEGSKA (reference sequence). Here the CDR3 reads CSASPTGISYEQYF. CDR3 sequence (DNA): TGCAGTGCTAGCCCGACAGGGATTTCCTACGAGCAGTACTTC.

The chain uses TRBV5-6 and TRBJ1-6; the D is unclear. Germline lookup yields CDR1 SGHDT and CDR2 YYEEEE. The CDR3 sequence is 14 residues long. Trimming took off 0 bases at V and 7 bases at J, with 8 bases between the two ends. CDR3 coding DNA: TGTGCCAGCAGCTTGGTGACCCAGAATTCACCCCTCCACTTT. Protein product: CASSLVTQNSPLHF.

This clonotype was detected a few times. This chain joins TRBV2 and TRBJ2-5; D remains ambiguous. The CDR3 extends over 13 amino acids. The V gene's germline CDR1 is SNHLY and CDR2 FYNNEI. V dropped 3 bases and J dropped 10 bases, with 15 bases sitting between them. CDR3 coding DNA: TGTGCCAGCAGTGACGACTGGGCAGTGATCCAGTACTTC. Its protein is CASSDDWAVIQYF.

The J gene is TRBJ1-2, the V gene TRBV6-1; no reliable D call. This CDR3 region has 13 residues. Trimming shortened V by 6 bases and J by 2 bases, and 10 bases separated the two germline ends. Germline V gene data show CDR1 as MNHNS and CDR2 as SASEGT. The CDR3 DNA follows: TGTGCCAGCAGCGCCAACCTAAACTATGGCTACACCTTC. It specifies CASSANLNYGYTF.

The chain combines TRBV2 with TRBJ2-1; 11 positions agree with TRBD2. V trimming: 6 bases; J trimming: 4 bases; junction bases outside the gene matches: 17. Germline CDR1 SNHLY, CDR2 FYNNEI. The CDR3 runs 19 residues. CDR3 sequence (DNA): TGTGCCAGCAGGCCGGGACTAGCGGAAACGCAAAGGGAATACAATGAGCAGTTCTTC. It encodes CASRPGLAETQREYNEQFF.

This clonotype has just one count. The chain has TRBV12-3 or TRBV12-4 and TRBJ2-1; D is possibly TRBD1 (6 bases). The ends were cut back, 3 bases at V and 4 bases at J, with 10 bases in the middle. The CDR3 has 14 amino acids. Written as DNA, the CDR3 is TGTGCCAGCAGTTTGGGGACACGATACAATGAGCAGTTCTTC. Translating gives CASSLGTRYNEQFF.

The chain joins TRBV20-1 to TRBJ2-1, with D possibly being TRBD1 (6 bases). Trimming removed 7 bases from V and 0 bases from J, with 16 bases in between. From germline, CDR1 is DFQATT and CDR2 SNEGSKA (reference sequence). This CDR3 has 15 residues. Here the CDR3 reads CSVTDRFISYNEQFF. DNA for the CDR3: TGCAGTGTCACAGACAGGTTTATCTCCTACAATGAGCAGTTCTTC.

The genes are TRBV7-2 and TRBJ2-4; no clear D. The CDR3 extends over 16 amino acids. Trimming shortened V by 1 base and J by 1 base, and 11 bases separated the two germline ends. The germline gives CDR1 SGHTA, CDR2 FQGNSA. In DNA, the CDR3 is TGTGCCAGCAGCTTAGAGGGCTTGGGGGCCAAAAACATTCAGTACTTC. Protein sequence: CASSLEGLGAKNIQYF.

Details on this clonotype: The junction and the germline gene differ at one end; a read error may be behind it. V usage is TRBV6-5 and J usage is TRBJ2-1; D gene ambiguous. The CDR3 covers 14 residues. Germline-derived CDR1 and CDR2 are MNHEY and SVGAGI. The CDR3 nucleotides are TGTGCCAGCAGTTTCAGCAACGAAGGCAATGGGCAGTTCTTC. The encoded protein is CASSFSNEGNGQFF.

The table lists this clonotype with a few counts. In DNA, the CDR3 is TGTGCCAGCAGTTTATGGGACAGAGGGTTCAATCAGCCCCAGCATTTT. Protein: CASSLWDRGFNQPQHF. This chain joins TRBV12-3 or TRBV12-4 and TRBJ1-5, with TRBD1 identical over 7 bases. The CDR3 runs 16 residues. V was pared by 2 bases and J by 3 bases, with 7 bases of the junction left unmatched.

This clonotype was seen more than once but under ten times. The V call is TRBV11-2, the J call TRBJ2-5; 7 nucleotides align to TRBD2. With V trimmed by 1 base and J by 3 bases, 8 bases remained unmatched. Germline CDR1 is SGHAT and CDR2 is FQNNGV. The CDR3 loop spans 16 amino acids. CDR3 loop: CASSLGGRAGKETQYF. The CDR3 DNA is TGTGCCAGCAGCTTAGGGGGGAGGGCCGGAAAAGAGACCCAGTACTTC.

The DNA of the CDR3 is TGTGCCAGCAGTTACTCGGGGGTAGCGGGAGATACGCAGTATTTT. Its protein is CASSYSGVAGDTQYF. The chain joins TRBV6-6 to TRBJ2-3; 7 bases agree with TRBD2. CDR1 MNHNY and CDR2 SVGAGI come from the germline V gene (reference sequence). The V segment lost 0 bases and the J segment 5 bases; nucleotides outside the gene matches: 5. This CDR3 spans 15 amino acids.

This clonotype came up once. V gene TRBV20-1 combines with J gene TRBJ2-2; 7 bases line up with TRBD2. The CDR3 totals 14 residues. Germline CDR1 is DFQATT and CDR2 is SNEGSKA (reference sequence). J was trimmed by 4 bases and V by 3 bases; bases with no gene match: 5. This CDR3 is CSARSGASTGELFF. In nucleotides, the CDR3 is TGCAGTGCTAGGAGCGGGGCGAGCACCGGGGAGCTGTTTTTT.

The chain recombines TRBV5-1 with TRBJ2-5, with unresolved D. Trimming removed 0 bases from V and 5 bases from J, with 8 bases in between. The CDR3 is 13 residues long. Germline V gene sequence: CDR1 SGHRS, CDR2 YFSETQ. DNA of the CDR3: TGCGCCAGCAGCTTGGCCGACGGGGAGACCCAGTACTTC. Its translation is CASSLADGETQYF.

This clonotype was counted between two and nine times. This rearrangement joins TRBV23-1 to TRBJ2-3; tentative D call: TRBD2 (5 bases). TRBV23-1 is sorted into the ORF group, with uncertain function. The CDR3 extends over 15 amino acids. Between the trimmed V and J ends, which lost 0 bases and 7 bases, there was a span of 14 bases. This CDR3 is CASSQSGKKRNTQYF. CDR3 nucleotide sequence: TGCGCCAGCAGTCAATCCGGGAAGAAGAGGAATACGCAGTATTTT.

The chain has TRBV7-6 and TRBJ1-4; possible D gene TRBD1, 6 bases. Trimming stripped 4 bases from V and 10 bases from J, with 16 bases between. Germline lookup yields CDR1 SGHVS and CDR2 FNYEAQ. This CDR3 has 14 residues. Here the CDR3 reads CASSSTGSQGKLFF. The CDR3 bases are TGTGCCAGCAGCTCTACAGGGTCGCAGGGAAAACTGTTTTTT.

The V and J genes are TRBV28 and TRBJ2-6; tentatively, D is TRBD1 or TRBD2 (7 bases each). This CDR3 is built from 15 residues. Trimming shortened V by 8 bases and J by 4 bases, and 15 bases separated the two germline ends. Germline-derived CDR1 and CDR2 are MDHEN and SYDVKM. In DNA, the CDR3 is TGTGCCAGCTTCAGGGGGGGAGCGGGGGCCAACGTCCTGACTTTC. Its translation: CASFRGGAGANVLTF.

The chain links TRBV6-5 to TRBJ2-5; 13 positions match TRBD2. V dropped 4 bases and J dropped 2; count of bases not matched to a gene: 4. The germline V gene encodes CDR1 MNHEY and CDR2 SVGAGI. The CDR3 loop spans 16 amino acids. The CDR3 DNA reads TGTGCCAGCAGTTCCTGGACTAGCGGGGGACAAGAGACCCAGTACTTC. This encodes CASSSWTSGGQETQYF.

The chain employs TRBV4-2 and TRBJ2-3; 11 nucleotides align to TRBD2. The CDR3 has 20 residues. Germline loops: CDR1 LGHNA, CDR2 YNFKEQ. V lost 4 bases to trimming and J lost 0 bases; unmatched junction nucleotides: 15. In nucleotides, the CDR3 is TGTGCCAGCAGCCCAGGGGTCCTAGCGGGAGGCCTAACTAGCACAGATACGCAGTATTTT. Its protein product is CASSPGVLAGGLTSTDTQYF.

The chain employs TRBV11-2 and TRBJ2-3; 9 bases map to TRBD1. CDR3 size: 15 residues. Germline CDR1 SGHAT, CDR2 FQNNGV. Trimming removed 0 bases from V and 6 bases from J; junction bases left unmatched: 4. CDR3 residues: CASSLEGTGPDTQYF. The CDR3 DNA reads as TGTGCCAGCAGCTTAGAAGGGACAGGGCCGGATACGCAGTATTTT.

The chain combines TRBV9 with TRBJ2-3, with 7 bases identical to TRBD1. The CDR3 has 16 residues. The ends lost 4 bases at V and 2 bases at J; junction bases unmatched: 10. Per germline, CDR1 SGDLS and CDR2 YYNGEE. The CDR3 sequence is CASSLRQGEITDTQYF. The CDR3 bases are TGTGCCAGCAGCCTAAGACAGGGAGAAATCACAGATACGCAGTATTTT.

This clonotype was counted a few times. V usage is TRBV27 and J usage is TRBJ2-3; the D is unclear. V was trimmed by 7 bases and J by 0 bases, leaving 8 bases between them. Germline assignment: CDR1 MNHEY and CDR2 SMNVEV (reference sequence). There are 13 residues in the CDR3. This CDR3 reads CASNGPSTDTQYF. CDR3 nucleotides: TGTGCCAGCAACGGCCCTAGCACAGATACGCAGTATTTT.

The genes are TRBV6-5 and TRBJ2-1; the match to TRBD2 covers 11 bases. J gave up 9 bases and V 5 bases, and 9 bases lay outside the gene matches. The CDR3 is 15 residues long. Germline CDR1 MNHEY, CDR2 SVGAGI. The CDR3 loop is CASSPRLAGSTEQFF. CDR3 bases: TGTGCCAGCAGTCCTCGACTAGCGGGATCGACTGAGCAGTTCTTC.

Of note for this clonotype: A much larger clone differs from this one at a single base, so this may be a read error. The chain combines TRBV12-3 or TRBV12-4 with TRBJ2-3, with 8 bases matching TRBD1. The CDR3 runs 15 residues. The CDR3 DNA is TGTGCCAGCAGCAACACAGGGGGACTCACAGAGACGCAGTATTTT. This gives the protein CASSNTGGLTETQYF.

The chain employs TRBV20-1 and TRBJ2-7; 13 bases are shared with TRBD2. Trimming took 4 bases from V and 7 from J; bases not matched to a gene: 4. In germline, CDR1 is DFQATT, CDR2 SNEGSKA (reference sequence). The length of the CDR3 is 13 residues. The CDR3 region is CSAKTSGRSEQYF. The CDR3 DNA reads TGCAGTGCTAAGACTAGCGGGAGGTCTGAGCAGTACTTC.

J is TRBJ2-3 and V is TRBV28, with 8 nucleotides matching TRBD2. Germline-derived CDR1 and CDR2 are MDHEN and SYDVKM. Trimming cost V 7 bases and J 4 bases; bases outside gene matches: 10. The CDR3 sequence is 15 residues long. The CDR3 region is CASTPRGGLADTQYF. For the CDR3, the DNA is TGTGCCAGCACCCCGCGCGGGGGGCTCGCAGATACGCAGTATTTT.

The chain's CDR3 is CASSLARAGLRLVDEQYF. The CDR3 DNA sequence: TGTGCCAGCAGCTTAGCCAGGGCGGGACTGCGCTTGGTCGACGAGCAGTACTTC. J is TRBJ2-7 and V is TRBV7-9; possible D gene TRBD2, 6 bases. Germline V gene sequence: CDR1 SEHNR, CDR2 FQNEAQ (reference sequence). Deletions cut 0 bases from V and 5 bases from J, with 23 bases between. The CDR3 sequence is 18 residues long.